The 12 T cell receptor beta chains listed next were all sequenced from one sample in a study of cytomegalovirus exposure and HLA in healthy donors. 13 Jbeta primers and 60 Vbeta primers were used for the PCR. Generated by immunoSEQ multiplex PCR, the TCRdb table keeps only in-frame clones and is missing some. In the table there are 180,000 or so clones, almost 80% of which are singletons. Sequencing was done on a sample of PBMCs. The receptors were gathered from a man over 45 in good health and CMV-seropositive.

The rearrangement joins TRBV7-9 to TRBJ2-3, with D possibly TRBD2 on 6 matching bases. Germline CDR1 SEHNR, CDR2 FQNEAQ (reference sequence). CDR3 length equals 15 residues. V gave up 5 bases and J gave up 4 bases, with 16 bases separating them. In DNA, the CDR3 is TGTGCCAGCAGCCAGTCTAGCGCTAATCCAGATACGCAGTATTTT. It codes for CASSQSSANPDTQYF.

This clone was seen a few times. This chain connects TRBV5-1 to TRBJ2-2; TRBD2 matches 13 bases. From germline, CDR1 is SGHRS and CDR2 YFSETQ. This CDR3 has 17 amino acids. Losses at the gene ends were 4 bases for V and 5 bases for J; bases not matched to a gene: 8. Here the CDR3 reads CASSAGLAGAGTGELFF. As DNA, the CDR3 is TGCGCCAGCAGCGCCGGACTAGCGGGGGCGGGGACCGGGGAGCTGTTTTTT.

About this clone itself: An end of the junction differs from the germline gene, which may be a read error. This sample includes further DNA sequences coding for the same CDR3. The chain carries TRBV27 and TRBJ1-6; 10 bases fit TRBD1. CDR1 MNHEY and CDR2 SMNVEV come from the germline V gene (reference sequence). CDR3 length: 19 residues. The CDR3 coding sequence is TGTGCCAGCAGCTTATCAAGGGGAAGACAGGGGGCTGGCAATTCACCCCTCCACTTT. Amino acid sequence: CASSLSRGRQGAGNSPLHF.

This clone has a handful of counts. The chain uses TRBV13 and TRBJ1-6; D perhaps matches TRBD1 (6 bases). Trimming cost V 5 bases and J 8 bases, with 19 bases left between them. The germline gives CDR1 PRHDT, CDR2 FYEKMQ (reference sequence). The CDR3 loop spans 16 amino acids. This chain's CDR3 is CASSLGNGGPHSPLHF. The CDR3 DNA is TGTGCCAGCAGCCTCGGAAACGGGGGGCCACATTCACCCCTCCACTTT.

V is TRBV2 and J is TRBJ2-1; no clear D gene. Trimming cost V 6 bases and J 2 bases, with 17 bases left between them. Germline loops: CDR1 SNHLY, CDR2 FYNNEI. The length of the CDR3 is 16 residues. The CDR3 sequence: CASSLRPRSAYNEQFF. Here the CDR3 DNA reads TGTGCCAGCAGCCTTAGACCGAGAAGCGCCTACAATGAGCAGTTCTTC.

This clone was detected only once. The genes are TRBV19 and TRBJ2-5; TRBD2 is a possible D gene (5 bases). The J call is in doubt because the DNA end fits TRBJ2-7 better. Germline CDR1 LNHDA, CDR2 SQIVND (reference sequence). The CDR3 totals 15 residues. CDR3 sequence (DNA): TGTGCCAGTAGTATAGGTCCCAGCGGTTCCTACGAGCAGTACTTC. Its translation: CASSIGPSGSYEQYF.

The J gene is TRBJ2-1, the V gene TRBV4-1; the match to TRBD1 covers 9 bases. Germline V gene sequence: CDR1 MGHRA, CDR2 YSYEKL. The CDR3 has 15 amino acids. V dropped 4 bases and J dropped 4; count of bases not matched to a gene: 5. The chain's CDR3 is CASSRAGTGYNEQFF. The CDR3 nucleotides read TGCGCCAGCAGCCGGGCCGGGACAGGGTACAATGAGCAGTTCTTC.

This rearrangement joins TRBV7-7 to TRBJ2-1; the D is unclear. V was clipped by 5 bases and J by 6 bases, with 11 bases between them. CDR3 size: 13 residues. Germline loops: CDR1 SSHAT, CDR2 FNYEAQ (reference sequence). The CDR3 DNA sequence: TGTGCCAGCAGCGCTCTAGGATCCAATGAGCAGTTCTTC. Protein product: CASSALGSNEQFF.

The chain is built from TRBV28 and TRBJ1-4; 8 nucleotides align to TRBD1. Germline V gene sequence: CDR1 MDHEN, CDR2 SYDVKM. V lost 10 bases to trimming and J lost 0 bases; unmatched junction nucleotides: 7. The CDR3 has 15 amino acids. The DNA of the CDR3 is TGTGCCACCAACAGGGGGGCCTCAACTAATGAAAAACTGTTTTTT. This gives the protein CATNRGASTNEKLFF.

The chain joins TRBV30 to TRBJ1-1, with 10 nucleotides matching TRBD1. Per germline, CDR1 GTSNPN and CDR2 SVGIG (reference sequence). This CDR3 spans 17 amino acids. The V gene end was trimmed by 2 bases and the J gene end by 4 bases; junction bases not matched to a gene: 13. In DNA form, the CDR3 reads TGTGCCTGGAGTCACAAGGACAGGGGGTATGTGGGCACTGAAGCTTTCTTT. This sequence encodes CAWSHKDRGYVGTEAFF. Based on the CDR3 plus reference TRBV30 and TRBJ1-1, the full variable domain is SQTIHQWPATLVQPVGSPLSLECTVEGTSNPNLYWYRQAAGRGLQLLFYSVGIGQISSEVPQNLSASRPQDRQFILSSKKLLLSDSGFYLCAWSHKDRGYVGTEAFFGQGTRLTVV.

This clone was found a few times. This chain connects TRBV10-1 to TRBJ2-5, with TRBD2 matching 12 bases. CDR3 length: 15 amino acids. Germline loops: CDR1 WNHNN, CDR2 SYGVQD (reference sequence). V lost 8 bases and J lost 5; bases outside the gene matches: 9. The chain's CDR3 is CASLASGGAGETQYF. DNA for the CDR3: TGCGCCAGCCTCGCTAGCGGGGGGGCCGGGGAGACCCAGTACTTC.

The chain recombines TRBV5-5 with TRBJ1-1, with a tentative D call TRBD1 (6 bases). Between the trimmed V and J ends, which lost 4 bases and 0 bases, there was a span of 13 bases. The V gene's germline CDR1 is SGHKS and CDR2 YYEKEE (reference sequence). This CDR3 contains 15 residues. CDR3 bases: TGTGCCAGCAGCCCCTGGGGACAAATGAACACTGAAGCTTTCTTT. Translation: CASSPWGQMNTEAFF.